The next 29 T cell receptor beta chains were all read from a single sample in a study of cytomegalovirus exposure and HLA in healthy donors. The primer mix had 60 Vbeta and 13 Jbeta primers. Sequencing used immunoSEQ multiplex PCR; TCRdb keeps in-frame clones, though not all of them. The repertoire holds 150,000 to 200,000 clones, with about four fifths as singletons. Sequenced sample: PBMCs. The receptors come from a man aged 35 to 55 in good health and CMV-seropositive.

The chain carries TRBV19 and TRBJ1-5, with 8 bases matching TRBD1. J gave up 4 bases and V 3 bases, and 2 bases lay outside the gene matches. From germline, CDR1 is LNHDA and CDR2 SQIVND (reference sequence). This CDR3 contains 14 residues. CDR3 protein: CASSMDRVNQPQHF. The DNA of the CDR3 is TGTGCCAGTAGTATGGACAGGGTGAATCAGCCCCAGCATTTT.

The V gene is TRBV30, the J gene TRBJ2-1; 10 bases are shared with TRBD2. The length of the CDR3 is 13 residues. Per the germline V gene, CDR1 is GTSNPN and CDR2 is SVGIG (reference sequence). J was trimmed by 8 bases and V by 4 bases; bases with no gene match: 5. Here the CDR3 DNA reads TGTGCCTGGACTAGCGGGAGTACCCATGAGCAGTTCTTC. Translated: CAWTSGSTHEQFF. Filled out from reference TRBV30 and TRBJ2-1, the complete variable domain reads SQTIHQWPATLVQPVGSPLSLECTVEGTSNPNLYWYRQAAGRGLQLLFYSVGIGQISSEVPQNLSASRPQDRQFILSSKKLLLSDSGFYLCAWTSGSTHEQFFGPGTRLTVL.

The chain couples TRBV9 to TRBJ2-3; TRBD2 matches 10 bases. V was pared by 4 bases and J by 4 bases, with 9 bases of the junction left unmatched. Looked up from germline, CDR1 is SGDLS and CDR2 is YYNGEE. This CDR3 is 16 amino acids long. In nucleotides, the CDR3 is TGTGCCAGCAGCCCAACTGGGACTAGCGCCTCAGATACGCAGTATTTT. Amino acids: CASSPTGTSASDTQYF.

This chain joins TRBV5-8 and TRBJ1-3; D gene unclear. CDR3 length: 13 amino acids. The germline V gene encodes CDR1 SGHTS and CDR2 YDEGEE. The ends were cut back, 6 bases at V and 3 bases at J, with 10 bases in the middle. The DNA of the CDR3 is TGTGCCAGCACCCTGGGAGTTGGAAACACCATATATTTT. This gives the protein CASTLGVGNTIYF.

The rearrangement links TRBV6-6 to TRBJ1-2, with no clear D. Germline CDR1 reads MNHNY; CDR2 reads SVGAGI (reference sequence). The CDR3 covers 14 residues. V was shortened by 5 bases and J by 5 bases, with 15 bases between the two germline ends. The CDR3 nucleotides read TGTGCCAGCAGTCCCCAACTCCCGGAGTATGGCTACACCTTC. Encoded protein: CASSPQLPEYGYTF.

The chain joins TRBV19 to TRBJ1-4; D may be TRBD1 (6 bases). The CDR3 has 17 residues. The ends were cut back, 7 bases at V and 4 bases at J, with 22 bases in the middle. Germline values: CDR1 LNHDA, CDR2 SQIVND (reference sequence). CDR3: CASTSSRTVEGNEKLFF. The CDR3 coding sequence is TGTGCCAGTACCAGCAGTCGGACAGTCGAGGGTAATGAAAAACTGTTTTTT.

Turning to this clone: This sample also contains other DNA sequences that code for the same CDR3. This chain joins TRBV7-3 and TRBJ2-5; 8 bases map to TRBD2. Germline CDR1 reads SGHTA; CDR2 reads FQGTGA. CDR3 length: 15 amino acids. The junction had 6 bases not matched to a gene; V was cut back by 1 base and J by 5 bases. Written as DNA, the CDR3 is TGTGCCAGCAGCTTAATCGGACTAGCCGGGGAGACCCAGTACTTC. It is translated as CASSLIGLAGETQYF.

V and J are TRBV5-1 and TRBJ1-3; weak D call: TRBD1 (5 bases). CDR1 is SGHRS, CDR2 YFSETQ, per germline. This CDR3 has 16 residues. V was shortened by 4 bases and J by 0 bases, with 14 bases between the two germline ends. CDR3 in DNA: TGCGCCAGCAGCGTTACAGCTGGACACTCTGGAAACACCATATATTTT. This codes for CASSVTAGHSGNTIYF.

V gene TRBV11-2 combines with J gene TRBJ1-5; D unresolved. Per germline, CDR1 SGHAT and CDR2 FQNNGV. The CDR3 consists of 14 residues. V lost 0 bases, J lost 9 bases, and 12 bases lay in between. The CDR3, as DNA: TGTGCCAGCAGCTTAGACAGTCAATTCCGGCCCCAGCATTTT. It codes for CASSLDSQFRPQHF.

The chain employs TRBV18 and TRBJ2-7; 7 bases map to TRBD2. The CDR3 consists of 12 residues. Germline assignment: CDR1 KGHSH and CDR2 LQKENI. The trim removed 4 bases at V and 8 bases at J, leaving 5 bases unmatched. In DNA form, the CDR3 reads TGTGCCAGCTCACAGGCGGGGGACCAGCAGTACTTC. Protein product: CASSQAGDQQYF. The entire variable domain, with the rest obtained from reference TRBV18 and TRBJ2-7, is as follows: NAGVMQNPRHLVRRRGQEARLRCSPMKGHSHVYWYRQLPEEGLKFMVYLQKENIIDESGMPKERFSAEFPKEGPSILRIQQVVRGDSAAYFCASSQAGDQQYFGPGTRLTVT.

This clone has a handful of counts. V is TRBV6-5 and J is TRBJ2-1; 9 positions agree with TRBD2. Germline V gene lookup returns CDR1 MNHEY and CDR2 SVGAGI. V shed 0 bases, J shed 4 bases, and the junction held 4 bases outside the gene matches. The CDR3 runs to 16 residues. As DNA, the CDR3 is TGTGCCAGCAGTTACTCGGGCGGGGGGGTGTACAATGAGCAGTTCTTC. Translated: CASSYSGGGVYNEQFF.

This clone was picked up a small number of times. This chain joins TRBV9 and TRBJ1-5; 7 nucleotides match TRBD1. The length of the CDR3 is 15 residues. Germline lookup yields CDR1 SGDLS and CDR2 YYNGEE. J was trimmed by 0 bases and V by 4 bases; bases with no gene match: 4. The CDR3 here is CASSPTGDSNQPQHF. The CDR3 region has the DNA TGTGCCAGCAGCCCCACAGGGGATAGCAATCAGCCCCAGCATTTT.

The chain carries TRBV5-1 and TRBJ2-3, with TRBD2 as a possible D gene (5 bases). With 5 bases removed from V and 0 bases from J, the gap between germline ends came to 10 bases. Per germline, CDR1 SGHRS and CDR2 YFSETQ. The length of the CDR3 is 14 residues. CDR3 sequence reads: CASSLAESTDTQYF. DNA of the CDR3: TGCGCCAGCAGTCTAGCAGAGAGCACAGATACGCAGTATTTT.

The gene calls are TRBV7-9 and TRBJ1-4; D possibly corresponds to TRBD1 (5 bases). The CDR3 is made up of 15 amino acids. Trimming shortened V by 1 base and J by 7 bases, and 13 bases separated the two germline ends. Germline V gene sequence: CDR1 SEHNR, CDR2 FQNEAQ (reference sequence). CDR3 residues: CASSLVEGLLEKLFF. The DNA for the CDR3 is TGTGCCAGCAGCTTAGTTGAGGGACTACTTGAAAAACTGTTTTTT.

This clone has more than one count but fewer than ten. V and J are TRBV5-4 and TRBJ2-1; 12 bases line up with TRBD1. This CDR3 is built from 18 residues. The J segment lost 0 bases and the V segment lost 3 bases, leaving 7 bases of the junction unmatched. Germline V gene data show CDR1 as SGHNT and CDR2 as YYREEE (reference sequence). CDR3 bases: TGTGCCAGCAGCTGGGGGACAGGGGGCGATAGCTCCTACAATGAGCAGTTCTTC. This translates into CASSWGTGGDSSYNEQFF.

This chain links TRBV6-5 with TRBJ2-2; 7 bases map to TRBD1. Germline V gene sequence: CDR1 MNHEY, CDR2 SVGAGI. This CDR3 has 13 residues. V was pared by 8 bases and J by 2 bases, with 2 bases of the junction left unmatched. The CDR3: CASHRGNTGELFF. The DNA of the CDR3 is TGTGCCAGCCACAGGGGAAACACCGGGGAGCTGTTTTTT.

The rearrangement joins TRBV5-5 to TRBJ2-7, with D possibly TRBD2 on 6 matching bases. The V end lost 5 bases, the J end lost 4 bases, and 19 bases lay between the germline ends. CDR1 is SGHKS, CDR2 YYEKEE, per germline (reference sequence). The length of the CDR3 is 15 residues. The CDR3 is CASSSLRAGLYEQYF. For the CDR3, the DNA is TGTGCCAGCAGTTCTTTGAGGGCGGGGTTGTACGAGCAGTACTTC.

V and J are TRBV6-7 and TRBJ1-2, with D possibly being TRBD1 (5 bases). TRBV6-7 is filed as an ORF, its function uncertain. Trimming took 2 bases from V and 4 from J, leaving 14 bases between them. The CDR3 totals 15 residues. The CDR3 here is CASSYGRGVIYGYTF. CDR3 nucleotide sequence: TGTGCCAGCAGTTACGGGCGGGGGGTCATCTATGGCTACACCTTC.

The CDR3 DNA reads TGTGCCAGCAGCTTAACAGGGAGCTCTGGGGCCAACGTCCTGACTTTC. Amino acids: CASSLTGSSGANVLTF. The chain has TRBV7-2 and TRBJ2-6, with D possibly matching TRBD1 (6 bases). The V end lost 2 bases, the J end lost 0 bases, and 8 bases lay between the germline ends. This CDR3 is built from 16 residues. Germline loops: CDR1 SGHTA, CDR2 FQGNSA. The variable domain in full, completed from reference TRBV7-2 and TRBJ2-6, reads GAGVSQSPSNKVTEKGKDVELRCDPISGHTALYWYRQSLGQGLEFLIYFQGNSAPDKSGLPSDRFSAERTGGSVSTLTIQRTQQEDSAVYLCASSLTGSSGANVLTFGAGSRLTVL.

In its sample, this clone was seen a few times. This chain uses TRBV5-1 with TRBJ2-7; D is possibly TRBD2 (6 bases). Germline CDR1 SGHRS, CDR2 YFSETQ. CDR3 size: 13 residues. Trimming removed 4 bases at V and 2 bases at J, with 10 bases between. The DNA of the CDR3 is TGCGCCAGCAGCGACGGGAGCCCCTACGAGCAGTACTTC. It specifies CASSDGSPYEQYF.

The genes are TRBV9 and TRBJ2-4, with TRBD2 identical over 8 bases. The CDR3 is 16 residues long. V shed 4 bases, J shed 6 bases, and the junction held 12 bases outside the gene matches. Germline V gene lookup returns CDR1 SGDLS and CDR2 YYNGEE. CDR3 loop: CASSLEVGRAGNIQYF. DNA for the CDR3: TGTGCCAGCAGCTTAGAAGTCGGGAGGGCCGGAAACATTCAGTACTTC.

The chain employs TRBV5-4 and TRBJ2-5, with D maybe TRBD2 (6 bases). The CDR3 contains 15 residues. CDR1 SGHNT and CDR2 YYREEE come from the germline V gene (reference sequence). Trimming left V 4 bases short and J 3 bases short, with 16 bases between. The CDR3 loop is CASSQDRGTEETQYF. CDR3 in DNA: TGTGCCAGCAGCCAAGACCGGGGGACGGAAGAGACCCAGTACTTC.

V gene TRBV18 combines with J gene TRBJ1-2, with a weak D call TRBD1 (6 bases). The V and J ends lost 0 bases and 4 bases respectively, with 15 bases between them. This CDR3 has 16 amino acids. The germline gives CDR1 KGHSH, CDR2 LQKENI. The CDR3 DNA reads as TGTGCCAGCTCACCACCTTCCGACAGGCGGAGCTATGGCTACACCTTC. Protein: CASSPPSDRRSYGYTF.

This sequence joins TRBV5-1 and TRBJ2-7, with 7 bases identical to TRBD2. Germline lookup yields CDR1 SGHRS and CDR2 YFSETQ. V was clipped by 0 bases and J by 1 base; unmatched bases: 4. This CDR3 comprises 15 residues. Here the CDR3 reads CASSLARGSSYEQYF. In DNA form, the CDR3 reads TGCGCCAGCAGCTTGGCTCGCGGGAGTTCCTACGAGCAGTACTTC.

The chain employs TRBV12-5 and TRBJ2-5; tentatively, D is TRBD1 (7 bases). The germline V gene has CDR1 LGHNT and CDR2 FRNRAP. The CDR3 is made up of 18 amino acids. Trimming cost V 2 bases and J 5 bases, with 24 bases left between them. Written as DNA, the CDR3 is TGTGCTAGTGGTTTGAGCAGTGGGCTCGGAGGGGGCGCGGAGACCCAGTACTTC. As protein: CASGLSSGLGGGAETQYF.

CDR3 nucleotides: TGTGCCAGCAGCCCTAGGACTAGCGGGATCTCCTACGAGCAGTACTTC. It encodes CASSPRTSGISYEQYF. V usage is TRBV5-5 and J usage is TRBJ2-7; 12 bases are a match to TRBD2. This CDR3 has 16 amino acids. Germline CDR1 and CDR2: SGHKS and YYEKEE (reference sequence). With 4 bases clipped from V and 0 bases from J, the junction kept 5 bases outside the gene matches.

The V call is TRBV4-2, the J call TRBJ2-3; 7 positions match TRBD2. CDR3 length: 15 amino acids. After removal of 5 bases from V and 2 bases from J, the junction contained 7 bases not matched to a gene. The germline gives CDR1 LGHNA, CDR2 YNFKEQ. This CDR3 reads CASSLVSGYTDTQYF. In nucleotides, the CDR3 is TGTGCCAGCAGCTTGGTTAGCGGGTACACAGATACGCAGTATTTT.

The chain uses TRBV5-6 and TRBJ1-3; D not resolved. CDR3 size: 14 residues. Trimming removed 3 bases at V and 0 bases at J, with 7 bases between. Germline V lookup: CDR1 SGHDT, CDR2 YYEEEE. The DNA of the CDR3 is TGTGCCAGCAGCTCGACATCCTCTGGAAACACCATATATTTT. Protein: CASSSTSSGNTIYF.

The chain couples TRBV5-1 to TRBJ2-7; maybe TRBD2 (6 bases). V gave up 4 bases and J gave up 2 bases, with 10 bases separating them. There are 13 residues in the CDR3. CDR1 is SGHRS, CDR2 YFSETQ, per germline. CDR3 in amino acids: CASSGREAYEQYF. CDR3 coding DNA: TGCGCCAGCAGCGGCAGGGAGGCCTACGAGCAGTACTTC.